What follows are 6 T cell receptor beta chains derived from one specimen sequenced in a study of cytomegalovirus exposure and HLA in healthy donors. PCR was performed using 60 Vbeta and 13 Jbeta primers. This table comes from immunoSEQ multiplex PCR, and its TCRdb copy is limited to in-frame clones, with some not included. Altogether approximately 110,000 clones are present, less than 20% being singletons, with the ten largest covering over 1.5%. Sequencing was carried out using PBMCs. Receptors were obtained from a woman in her late teens or twenties in good health and CMV-seronegative.

The chain has TRBV19 and TRBJ1-2, with 9 bases matching TRBD1. Trimming at V came to 7 bases and at J to 2 bases, leaving 5 bases not matched to a gene. CDR3 length: 14 residues. Germline values: CDR1 LNHDA, CDR2 SQIVND (reference sequence). CDR3 sequence: CASTIGQGNYGYTF. The CDR3 DNA is TGTGCCAGTACCATCGGACAGGGGAACTATGGCTACACCTTC.

A note on this clone: One junction end disagrees with the germline gene, perhaps due to a read error. This sequence joins TRBV7-7 and TRBJ2-1; D may be TRBD2 (5 bases). Germline V gene data show CDR1 as SSHAT and CDR2 as FNYEAQ (reference sequence). The CDR3 runs to 13 residues. CDR3 bases: TGTGCTAGCAGTTCGAGGGCCGACAATGAGCAGTTCTTC. Its protein product is CASSSRADNEQFF.

The rearrangement uses TRBV6-5 and TRBJ2-1, with no clear D. The length of the CDR3 is 13 residues. V shed 5 bases and J shed 8 bases, with 13 bases lying between them. Looked up from germline, CDR1 is MNHEY and CDR2 is SVGAGI. CDR3 coding DNA: TGTGCCAGCAGTCAAGCGACCGTGGATGAGCAGTTCTTC. As protein: CASSQATVDEQFF.

The rearrangement links TRBV15 to TRBJ1-4; the D is unclear. Looked up from germline, CDR1 is LNHNV and CDR2 is YYDKDF (reference sequence). This CDR3 region has 16 residues. Trimming cost V 0 bases and J 0 bases, with 8 bases left between them. The DNA of the CDR3 is TGTGCCACCAGCAGAGATCCGACTTCAACTAATGAAAAACTGTTTTTT. Translating it yields CATSRDPTSTNEKLFF.

The V gene is TRBV4-1, the J gene TRBJ1-1; D uncertain. The CDR3 length is 15 residues. Trimming removed 4 bases from V and 6 bases from J, with 18 bases in between. Germline CDR1 MGHRA, CDR2 YSYEKL. CDR3 DNA sequence: TGCGCCAGCAGCCTTCCGGCCTCGCGCGGCGCTGAAGCTTTCTTT. Translating it yields CASSLPASRGAEAFF.

This clone was seen at least ten times. The chain employs TRBV6-1 and TRBJ2-3, with TRBD2 matching 10 bases. Trimming cost V 4 bases and J 4 bases; bases outside gene matches: 2. Germline CDR1 MNHNS, CDR2 SASEGT. The CDR3 runs 14 residues. The CDR3 DNA is TGTGCCAGCAGTGGAGCGGGGGGGCCAGATACGCAGTATTTT. Protein: CASSGAGGPDTQYF.